A selection of T cell receptor beta chains follows, all from one sample in a study of cytomegalovirus exposure and HLA in healthy donors. Method: immunoSEQ multiplex PCR; TCRdb's copy keeps in-frame clones and lacks some. Here the sample spans around 170,000 clones, approximately 78% being singletons. Sequences were obtained from PBMCs. Receptors originate from a woman between 18 and 30 years old in good health and CMV-seronegative. Both conserved end residues are part of each CDR3. A D gene is named only where the DNA matches it firmly. Clone sizes are given selectively: once, few, many, or a class where the clone is expanded.

clone size,V gene,J gene,D gene,CDR3 protein,CDR3 DNA
NA,TRBV6-6,TRBJ1-3,TRBD1,CATDRGPGNTIYF,TGTGCCACCGACAGGGGGCCTGGAAACACCATATATTTT
NA,TRBV25-1,TRBJ2-1,NA,CASSGWPSNNEQFF,TGTGCCAGCAGTGGTTGGCCTAGCAACAATGAGCAGTTCTTC
few,TRBV15,TRBJ2-7,TRBD1,CATSREGQYEQYF,TGTGCCACCAGCAGAGAGGGACAGTACGAGCAGTACTTC
NA,TRBV25-1,TRBJ2-3,TRBD2,CASSASGSDTQYF,TGTGCCAGCAGTGCTAGCGGGAGCGATACGCAGTATTTT
NA,TRBV6-1,TRBJ2-7,TRBD2,CASNLGGRSGEQYF,TGTGCCAGCAATTTGGGCGGGAGATCGGGCGAGCAGTACTTC
NA,TRBV7-2,TRBJ1-2,NA,CASSLLQNYGYTF,TGTGCCAGCAGCTTACTACAGAACTATGGCTACACCTTC
NA,TRBV6-1,TRBJ1-4,NA,CASMGAGDNEKLFF,TGTGCCAGCATGGGGGCAGGCGATAATGAAAAACTGTTTTTT
once,TRBV28,TRBJ1-1,NA,CASSLLLADSFF,TGTGCCAGCAGTCTCCTGCTGGCCGACAGCTTCTTT
NA,TRBV19,TRBJ2-1,NA,CASSIGLYPYNEQFF,TGTGCCAGTAGTATAGGACTGTACCCCTACAATGAGCAGTTCTTC
NA,TRBV28,TRBJ2-5,TRBD2,CASSSPPSGVETQYF,TGTGCCAGCAGTTCCCCACCCAGCGGGGTAGAGACCCAGTACTTC
NA,TRBV30,TRBJ1-4,TRBD1,CAWRLGTENEKLFF,TGTGCCTGGCGCCTTGGGACAGAGAATGAAAAACTGTTTTTT
NA,TRBV28,TRBJ1-2,TRBD1,CASSLVTGGSGYTF,TGTGCCAGCAGTTTAGTTACAGGGGGCAGTGGCTACACCTTC
NA,TRBV5-5,TRBJ2-6,NA,CASSFSGNSGANVLTF,TGTGCCAGCAGCTTTTCAGGGAACTCTGGGGCCAACGTCCTGACTTTC
NA,TRBV5-1,TRBJ1-1,NA,CASSTQGVNTEAFF,TGCGCCAGCAGCACACAGGGAGTAAACACTGAAGCTTTCTTT
few,TRBV7-9,TRBJ2-1,TRBD1,CASSLKRALPGQGADEQFF,TGTGCCAGCAGCTTGAAAAGGGCTTTACCGGGACAGGGGGCTGATGAGCAGTTCTTC
NA,TRBV2,TRBJ1-1,NA,CASSRDTRNTEAFF,TGTGCCAGCAGTAGGGACACCAGGAACACTGAAGCTTTCTTT
NA,TRBV7-9,TRBJ2-3,TRBD2,CASSSSSGSTDTQYF,TGTGCCAGCAGCTCTTCTAGCGGTAGCACAGATACGCAGTATTTT
NA,TRBV10-3,TRBJ2-7,NA,CAISGKVEGGTYEQYF,TGTGCCATCAGTGGGAAGGTGGAGGGTGGCACCTACGAGCAGTACTTC
NA,TRBV9,TRBJ2-7,TRBD2,CASSVGTSGNYEQYF,TGTGCCAGCAGCGTAGGGACTAGCGGGAACTACGAGCAGTACTTC
NA,TRBV9,TRBJ2-1,TRBD2,CASSVVWLAATNEQFF,TGTGCCAGCAGCGTAGTTTGGCTAGCGGCGACCAATGAGCAGTTCTTC
once,TRBV6-5,TRBJ2-3,NA,CASIQRGTNTQYF,TGTGCCAGCATCCAACGAGGCACGAATACGCAGTATTTT
NA,TRBV19,TRBJ2-7,NA,CASSIDGGAYEQYF,TGTGCCAGTAGTATCGACGGGGGTGCCTACGAGCAGTACTTC
NA,TRBV21-1,TRBJ2-5,NA,CASSKRKVGGKAETQYF,TGTGCCAGCAGCAAACGGAAAGTAGGCGGAAAAGCGGAGACCCAGTACTTC
NA,TRBV11-3,TRBJ1-3,NA,CASSEGGSGNTIYF,TGTGCCAGCAGTGAAGGGGGTTCTGGAAACACCATATATTTT
few,TRBV11-2,TRBJ1-2,NA,CASSSGHNYGYTF,TGTGCCAGCAGCTCCGGACACAACTATGGCTACACCTTC
NA,TRBV28,TRBJ2-4,NA,CASGAGTAAKNIQYF,TGTGCCAGCGGAGCCGGGACTGCAGCCAAAAACATTCAGTACTTC
NA,TRBV9,TRBJ2-7,NA,CASSAGVDEQYF,TGTGCCAGCAGCGCGGGGGTGGACGAGCAGTACTTC
NA,TRBV28,TRBJ2-1,TRBD2,CASSPLSISGRRNEQFF,TGTGCCAGCAGTCCTCTTTCGATTAGCGGGAGAAGAAATGAGCAGTTCTTC
few,TRBV6-1,TRBJ2-7,NA,CASLLGVGGSYEQYF,TGTGCCAGCCTCCTAGGGGTCGGCGGCTCCTACGAGCAGTACTTC
NA,TRBV15,TRBJ2-1,NA,CATSRPQTGSLYNEQFF,TGTGCCACCAGCAGGCCCCAAACAGGGTCCCTGTACAATGAGCAGTTCTTC
NA,TRBV7-2,TRBJ2-3,NA,CASSFGRTTDTQYF,TGTGCCAGCAGCTTTGGGCGAACCACAGATACGCAGTATTTT
NA,TRBV7-9,TRBJ2-2,TRBD2,CASSRGLGETGELFF,TGTGCCAGCAGCAGGGGACTAGGAGAAACCGGGGAGCTGTTTTTT
NA,TRBV19,TRBJ2-7,NA,CASSADGIVSSYEQHF,TGTGCCAGTAGTGCCGACGGAATAGTAAGTAGCTACGAGCAGCACTTC
NA,TRBV4-2,TRBJ2-1,TRBD2,CASSQVPTSGGAYNEQFF,TGTGCCAGCAGCCAAGTCCCAACTAGCGGGGGGGCCTACAATGAGCAGTTCTTC
NA,TRBV18,TRBJ2-7,TRBD1,CASSPGTEGSEQYF,TGTGCCAGCTCACCCGGGACAGAAGGGTCCGAGCAGTACTTC
NA,TRBV5-8,TRBJ1-5,NA,CASSLSSNQPQHF,TGTGCCAGCAGCCTTTCTAGCAATCAGCCCCAGCATTTT
NA,TRBV5-5,TRBJ2-3,NA,CASSPPRGGSTDTQYF,TGTGCCAGCAGTCCCCCTAGGGGCGGCTCCACAGATACGCAGTATTTT
NA,TRBV7-9,TRBJ1-5,NA,CASSKLDSRNQPQHF,TGTGCCAGCAGCAAACTCGACAGCCGAAATCAGCCCCAGCATTTT
NA,TRBV27,TRBJ2-1,TRBD2,CASSHEAGAESYNEQFF,TGTGCCAGCAGTCACGAAGCGGGAGCTGAATCCTACAATGAGCAGTTCTTC
NA,TRBV7-9,TRBJ2-2,TRBD1,CASSERQGKNTGELFF,TGTGCCAGCAGCGAAAGACAGGGGAAGAACACCGGGGAGCTGTTTTTT
NA,TRBV27,TRBJ1-2,TRBD1,CASSHDRVSGYTF,TGTGCCAGCAGTCATGACAGGGTCAGTGGCTACACCTTC
few,TRBV5-1,TRBJ2-1,NA,CASSFRTADSNEQFF,TGCGCCAGCAGCTTTAGAACAGCCGATTCCAATGAGCAGTTCTTC
few,TRBV2,TRBJ2-3,TRBD2,CASNLLAGEDTQYF,TGTGCCAGCAATCTACTAGCGGGGGAAGATACGCAGTATTTT
NA,TRBV5-4,TRBJ1-2,NA,CASSESPQEASSYGYTF,TGTGCCAGCAGCGAGAGTCCCCAGGAGGCATCCTCCTATGGCTACACCTTC
NA,TRBV27,TRBJ2-2,TRBD2,CASSQLAGGPTGELFF,TGTGCCAGCAGCCAACTAGCGGGGGGGCCGACCGGGGAGCTGTTTTTT
NA,TRBV6-5,TRBJ1-2,NA,CASRKGGLMRGYTF,TGTGCCAGCCGAAAAGGAGGGCTTATGAGGGGCTACACCTTC
NA,TRBV7-6,TRBJ2-7,NA,CASSLMGGLDEQYF,TGTGCCAGCAGCTTAATGGGGGGGCTCGACGAGCAGTACTTC
NA,TRBV6-5,TRBJ2-5,NA,CASSLKETQYF,TGTGCCAGCAGTTTAAAAGAGACCCAGTACTTC
NA,TRBV11-2,TRBJ2-5,NA,CASSLGELRQETQYF,TGTGCCAGCAGCTTAGGGGAGTTACGTCAAGAGACCCAGTACTTC
NA,TRBV27,TRBJ1-4,TRBD1,CASSVYRGSTNEKLFF,TGTGCCAGCAGTGTCTACAGGGGGTCTACTAATGAAAAACTGTTTTTT
once,TRBV5-1,TRBJ1-2,NA,CASSLAVDPREGYTF,TGCGCCAGCAGCTTGGCCGTGGACCCTCGGGAAGGCTACACCTTC
NA,TRBV27,TRBJ1-5,NA,CASSLSGSLNQPQHF,TGTGCCAGCAGTTTAAGCGGGTCCTTGAATCAGCCCCAGCATTTT
once,TRBV11-2,TRBJ2-7,NA,CASSLSREQYF,TGTGCCAGCAGCTTAAGCAGGGAGCAGTACTTC
NA,TRBV7-2,TRBJ2-7,NA,CASSLGAGAPEQYF,TGTGCCAGCAGCTTGGGGGCGGGAGCCCCCGAGCAGTACTTC